Described below is a single T cell receptor beta chain sequence and its context. These data are taken from a study of shared clonotypes between healthy human individuals. The assay was immunoSEQ multiplex PCR, and TCRdb's table has in-frame clones only and misses some. Of a few million clones in the sample, more than 80% were seen once. The source is a young man in good health. The sequenced sample consisted of naive CD4+ T cells sorted from blood. Subset: CD45RA+ positively selected.

The CDR3 nucleotides are TGTGCCAGCAGCCAAGAAGGCGGCCGACAGAATCAGCCCCAGCATTTT. This gives the protein CASSQEGGRQNQPQHF. J is TRBJ1-5 and V is TRBV4-2; tentative D call: TRBD1 (5 bases). V was pared by 0 bases and J by 4 bases, with 13 bases between. The germline gives CDR1 LGHNA, CDR2 YNFKEQ. The CDR3 has 16 residues.